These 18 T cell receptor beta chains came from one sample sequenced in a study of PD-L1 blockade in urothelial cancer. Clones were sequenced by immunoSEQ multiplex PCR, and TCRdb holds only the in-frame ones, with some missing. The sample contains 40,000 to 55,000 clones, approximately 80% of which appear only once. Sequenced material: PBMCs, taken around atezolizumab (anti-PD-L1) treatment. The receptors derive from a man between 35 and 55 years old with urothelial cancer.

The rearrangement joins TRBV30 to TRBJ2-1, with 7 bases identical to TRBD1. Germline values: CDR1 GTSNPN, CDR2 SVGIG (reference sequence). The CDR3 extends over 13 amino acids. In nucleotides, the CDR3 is TGTGCATCGGGACAGAGCTCCTACAATGAGCAGTTCTTC. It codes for CASGQSSYNEQFF.

This chain's CDR3 is CASSFKGASYEQYF. The CDR3 coding sequence is TGTGCCAGCAGTTTCAAAGGGGCCTCCTACGAGCAGTACTTC. The chain uses TRBV27 and TRBJ2-7, with TRBD1 as a possible D gene (5 bases). Trimming removed 3 bases from V and 0 bases from J, with 9 bases in between. CDR1 is MNHEY and CDR2 is SMNVEV in the germline V gene (reference sequence). The CDR3 length is 14 residues.

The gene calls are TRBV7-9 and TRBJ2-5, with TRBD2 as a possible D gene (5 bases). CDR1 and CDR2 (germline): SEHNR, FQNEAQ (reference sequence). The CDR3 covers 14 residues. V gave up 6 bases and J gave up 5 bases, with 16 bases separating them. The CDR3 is CASSLLSGSETQYF. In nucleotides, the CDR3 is TGTGCCAGCAGTCTTTTGAGCGGTTCGGAGACCCAGTACTTC.

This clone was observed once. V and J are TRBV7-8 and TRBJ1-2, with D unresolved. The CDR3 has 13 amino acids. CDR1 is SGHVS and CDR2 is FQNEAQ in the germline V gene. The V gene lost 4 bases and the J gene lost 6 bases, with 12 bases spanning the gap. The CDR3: CASSSPGRDGYTF. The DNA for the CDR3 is TGTGCCAGCAGCTCCCCCGGGAGGGATGGCTACACCTTC.

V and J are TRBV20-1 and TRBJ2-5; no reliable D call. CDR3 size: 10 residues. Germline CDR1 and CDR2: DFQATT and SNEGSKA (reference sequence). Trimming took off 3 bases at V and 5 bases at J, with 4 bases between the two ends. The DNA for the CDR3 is TGCAGTGCTAGCGCGGAGACCCAGTACTTC. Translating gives CSASAETQYF.

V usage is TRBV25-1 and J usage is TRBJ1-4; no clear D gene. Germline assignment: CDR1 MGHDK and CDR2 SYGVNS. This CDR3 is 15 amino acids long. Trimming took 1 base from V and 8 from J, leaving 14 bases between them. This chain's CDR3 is CASSESRGLAEKLFF. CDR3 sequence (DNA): TGTGCCAGCAGTGAATCTCGGGGTCTAGCGGAAAAACTGTTTTTT. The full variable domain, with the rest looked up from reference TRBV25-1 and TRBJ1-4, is EADIYQTPRYLVIGTGKKITLECSQTMGHDKMYWYQQDPGMELHLIHYSYGVNSTEKGDLSSESTVSRIRTEHFPLTLESARPSHTSQYLCASSESRGLAEKLFFGSGTQLSVL.

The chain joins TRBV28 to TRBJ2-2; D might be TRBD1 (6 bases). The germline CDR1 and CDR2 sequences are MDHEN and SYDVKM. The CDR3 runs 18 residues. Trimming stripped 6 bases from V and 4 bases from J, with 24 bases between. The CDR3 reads CASSLRASGQLSTGELFF. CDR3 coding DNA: TGTGCCAGCAGCTTGAGGGCATCAGGACAGTTGAGCACCGGGGAGCTGTTTTTT. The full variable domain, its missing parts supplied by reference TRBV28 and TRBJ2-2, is DVKVTQSSRYLVKRTGEKVFLECVQDMDHENMFWYRQDPGLGLRLIYFSYDVKMKEKGDIPEGYSVSREKKERFSLILESASTNQTSMYLCASSLRASGQLSTGELFFGEGSRLTVL.

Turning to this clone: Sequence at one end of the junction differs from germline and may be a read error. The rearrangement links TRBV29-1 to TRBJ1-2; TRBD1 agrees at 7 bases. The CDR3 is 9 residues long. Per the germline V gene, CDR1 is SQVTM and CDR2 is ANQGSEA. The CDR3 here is CSGGQGGDF. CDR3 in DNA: TGCAGCGGGGGGCAGGGGGGTGACTTC.

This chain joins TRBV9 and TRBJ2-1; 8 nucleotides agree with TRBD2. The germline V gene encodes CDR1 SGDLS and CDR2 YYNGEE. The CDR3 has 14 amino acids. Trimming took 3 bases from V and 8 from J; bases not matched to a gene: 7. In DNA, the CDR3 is TGTGCCAGCAGCGAGGGACTAGGAAGGGATGAGCAGTTCTTC. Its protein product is CASSEGLGRDEQFF.

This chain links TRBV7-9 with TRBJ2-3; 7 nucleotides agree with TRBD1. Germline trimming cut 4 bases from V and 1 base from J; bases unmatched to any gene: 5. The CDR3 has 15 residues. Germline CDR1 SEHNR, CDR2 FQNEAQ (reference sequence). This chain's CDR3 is CASSSRGQRTDTQYF. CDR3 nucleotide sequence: TGTGCCAGCAGCTCGAGGGGGCAACGCACAGATACGCAGTATTTT.

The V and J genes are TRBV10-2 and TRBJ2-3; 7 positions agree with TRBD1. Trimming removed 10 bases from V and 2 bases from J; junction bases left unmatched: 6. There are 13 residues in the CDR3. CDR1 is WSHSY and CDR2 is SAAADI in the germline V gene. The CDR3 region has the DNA TGCGCCAACTCCGGGACAGCCACAGATACGCAGTATTTT. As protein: CANSGTATDTQYF.

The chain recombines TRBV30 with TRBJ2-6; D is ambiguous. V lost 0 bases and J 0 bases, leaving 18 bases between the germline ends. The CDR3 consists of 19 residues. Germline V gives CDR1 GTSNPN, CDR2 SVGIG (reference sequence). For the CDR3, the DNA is TGTGCCTGGAGTGTACTGAAAGGTGGAGCCACCTCTGGGGCCAACGTCCTGACTTTC. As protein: CAWSVLKGGATSGANVLTF.

The CDR3 is CASSPPTRDEQFF. The CDR3 nucleotides are TGTGCCAGCAGCCCACCAACCCGGGATGAGCAGTTCTTC. The rearrangement joins TRBV7-8 to TRBJ2-1; D remains ambiguous. V was trimmed by 5 bases and J by 8 bases, leaving 13 bases between them. The CDR3 extends over 13 amino acids. The V gene's germline CDR1 is SGHVS and CDR2 FQNEAQ.

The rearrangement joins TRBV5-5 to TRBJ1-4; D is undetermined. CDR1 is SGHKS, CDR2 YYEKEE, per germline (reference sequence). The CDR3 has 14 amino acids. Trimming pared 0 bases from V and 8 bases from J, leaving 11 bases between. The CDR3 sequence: CASSLGSTYEKLFF. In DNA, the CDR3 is TGTGCCAGCAGCTTGGGTAGTACGTACGAAAAACTGTTTTTT.

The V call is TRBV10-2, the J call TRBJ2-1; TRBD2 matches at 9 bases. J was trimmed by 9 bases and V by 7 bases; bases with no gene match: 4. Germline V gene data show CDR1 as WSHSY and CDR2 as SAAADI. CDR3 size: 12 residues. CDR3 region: CASTSGTSEQFF. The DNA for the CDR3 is TGCGCCAGCACTAGCGGGACCAGTGAGCAGTTCTTC.

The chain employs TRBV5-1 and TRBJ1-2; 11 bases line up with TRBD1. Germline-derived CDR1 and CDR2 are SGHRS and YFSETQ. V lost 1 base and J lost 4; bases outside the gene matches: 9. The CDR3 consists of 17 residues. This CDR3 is CASSLQGQGENGYGYTF. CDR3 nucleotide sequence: TGCGCCAGCAGCTTGCAGGGACAGGGGGAGAATGGCTATGGCTACACCTTC.

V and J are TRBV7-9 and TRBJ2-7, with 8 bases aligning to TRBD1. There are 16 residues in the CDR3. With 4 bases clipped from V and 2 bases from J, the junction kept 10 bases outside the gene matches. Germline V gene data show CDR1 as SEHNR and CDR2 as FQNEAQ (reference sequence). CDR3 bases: TGTGCCAGCAGCTCTCATTCCGGGACAGGACCCTACGAGCAGTACTTC. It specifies CASSSHSGTGPYEQYF.

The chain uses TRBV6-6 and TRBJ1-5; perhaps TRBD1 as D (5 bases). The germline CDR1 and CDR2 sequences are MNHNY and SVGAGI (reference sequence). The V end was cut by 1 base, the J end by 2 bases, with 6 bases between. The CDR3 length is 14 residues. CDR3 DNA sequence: TGTGCCAGCAGTTACTTGACAGGCAATCAGCCCCAGCATTTT. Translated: CASSYLTGNQPQHF.